The clone carrying this T cell receptor (beta chain) was counted a single time. Antigen: not known. This CDR3 region has 17 residues. V lost 6 bases and J lost 4; bases outside the gene matches: 5. CDR1 MGHRA and CDR2 YSYEKL come from the germline V gene. This sample was included in a study of CD8 T cells in ankylosing spondylitis. Molecular-barcoded quantitative 5'-RACE produced these TCR beta libraries. TCRdb re-called the 5' RACE reads through MiXCR, storing one row per CDR3 protein. This sample has 220,000 or so distinct CDR3 sequences, with 18% found just once. Overall study findings and caveats: Typical of ankylosing spondylitis blood, it appeared, was a TCR beta motif of eight highly homologous variants. Clones linked to the disease showed a CD8+ phenotype. They occurred at relatively low frequencies in peripheral blood. Several of the motif variants were reported before in synovial fluid and blood from reactive arthritis. Clones tied to disease were said to be significantly enriched in matched ankylosing spondylitis synovial fluid.

The chain joins TRBV4-1 to TRBJ2-2; 16 bases align to TRBD2. The clonotype originates from a male donor with ankylosing spondylitis. Sequencing used blood, either unsorted or a sorted T cell fraction (not recorded which). The CDR3 nucleotides read TGCGCCAGCAGGGGACTAGCGGGAGGGCCTGGCACCGGGGAGCTGTTTTTT. It encodes CASRGLAGGPGTGELFF.